The 14 T cell receptor beta chains below were found in one sample sequenced in a study of blood T cell repertoires in COVID-19. This table comes from immunoSEQ multiplex PCR, and its TCRdb copy is limited to in-frame clones, with some not included. This table has 95,000 to 100,000 clones, approximately 81% appearing once. Sequenced sample: peripheral blood. The receptors shown here come from a woman in her seventies with active or convalescent COVID-19.

This sequence joins TRBV2 and TRBJ2-1, with D perhaps matching TRBD1 (6 bases). V was shortened by 6 bases and J by 15 bases, with 12 bases between the two germline ends. The germline gives CDR1 SNHLY, CDR2 FYNNEI. The CDR3 consists of 10 residues. In nucleotides, the CDR3 is TGTGCCAGCAGGGGGGCCGTTTCGTTCTTC. It codes for CASRGAVSFF.

This sequence joins TRBV7-9 and TRBJ1-3; D is ambiguous. Germline assignment: CDR1 SEHNR and CDR2 FQNEAQ (reference sequence). This CDR3 has 15 residues. The V gene lost 5 bases and the J gene lost 1 base, with 12 bases spanning the gap. In nucleotides, the CDR3 is TGTGCCAGCAGCCCACCCCCTAGATCTGGAAACACCATATATTTT. As protein: CASSPPPRSGNTIYF. Full variable domain (missing parts from reference TRBV7-9 and TRBJ1-3): DTGVSQNPRHKITKRGQNVTFRCDPISEHNRLYWYRQTLGQGPEFLTYFQNEAQLEKSRLLSDRFSAERPKGSFSTLEIQRTEQGDSAMYLCASSPPPRSGNTIYFGEGSWLTVV.

The chain joins TRBV5-6 to TRBJ1-2; 10 bases align to TRBD1. V shed 4 bases and J 5 bases; nucleotides not matched to a gene: 11. The CDR3 consists of 16 residues. Per germline, CDR1 SGHDT and CDR2 YYEEEE. The CDR3 reads CASSPGTGDGKYGYTF. The DNA for the CDR3 is TGTGCCAGCAGCCCCGGGACAGGGGACGGAAAGTATGGCTACACCTTC.

The V gene is TRBV9, the J gene TRBJ2-2, with 8 bases fitting TRBD2. The CDR3 is 17 residues long. The trim removed 3 bases at V and 5 bases at J, leaving 12 bases unmatched. Looked up from germline, CDR1 is SGDLS and CDR2 is YYNGEE. The CDR3 spells CASSGGGSGEVTGELFF. DNA for the CDR3: TGTGCCAGCAGCGGCGGAGGTAGCGGGGAGGTAACCGGGGAGCTGTTTTTT. The full variable domain, in which reference TRBV9 and TRBJ2-2 provide the parts outside the CDR3, is DSGVTQTPKHLITATGQRVTLRCSPRSGDLSVYWYQQSLDQGLQFLIQYYNGEERAKGNILERFSAQQFPDLHSELNLSSLELGDSALYFCASSGGGSGEVTGELFFGEGSRLTVL.

This clone was seen only once. The chain uses TRBV5-6 and TRBJ1-3; D might be TRBD1 (5 bases). The CDR3 loop spans 16 amino acids. Germline V gene data show CDR1 as SGHDT and CDR2 as YYEEEE. V was shortened by 0 bases and J by 0 bases, with 10 bases between the two germline ends. CDR3 DNA: TGTGCCAGCAGCTTGGCCGGGGGGAGCTCTGGAAACACCATATATTTT. It yields the protein CASSLAGGSSGNTIYF.

This chain joins TRBV6-5 and TRBJ1-2; unclear D gene. CDR1 and CDR2 (germline): MNHEY, SVGAGI. The CDR3 runs to 14 residues. The V end lost 0 bases, the J end lost 8 bases, and 13 bases lay between the germline ends. The CDR3 is CASSYSEAIGGYTF. CDR3 sequence (DNA): TGTGCCAGCAGTTACTCGGAAGCGATTGGGGGCTACACCTTC.

The V gene is TRBV5-4, the J gene TRBJ2-2, with D perhaps TRBD1 (5 bases). The V gene lost 2 bases and the J gene lost 7 bases, with 12 bases spanning the gap. This CDR3 spans 14 amino acids. Germline CDR1 is SGHNT and CDR2 is YYREEE (reference sequence). The CDR3 nucleotides read TGTGCCAGCAGCTTAGGGGAATCTGGCGGGGAGCTGTTTTTT. Residues: CASSLGESGGELFF.

The rearrangement joins TRBV2 to TRBJ1-1; 7 bases line up with TRBD1. J gave up 3 bases and V 4 bases, and 5 bases lay outside the gene matches. From germline, CDR1 is SNHLY and CDR2 FYNNEI. This CDR3 region has 14 residues. CDR3 in amino acids: CASSGQGWDTEAFF. CDR3 nucleotide sequence: TGTGCCAGCAGTGGACAGGGATGGGACACTGAAGCTTTCTTT.

The gene calls are TRBV18 and TRBJ1-6, with 9 bases lining up with TRBD1. This CDR3 comprises 16 residues. The germline CDR1 and CDR2 sequences are KGHSH and LQKENI. J was trimmed by 9 bases and V by 0 bases; bases with no gene match: 6. Written as DNA, the CDR3 is TGTGCCAGCTCACCACCCGGGACAGGGAATATTTCACCCCTCCACTTT. Its translation is CASSPPGTGNISPLHF. Full variable domain (missing parts from reference TRBV18 and TRBJ1-6): NAGVMQNPRHLVRRRGQEARLRCSPMKGHSHVYWYRQLPEEGLKFMVYLQKENIIDESGMPKERFSAEFPKEGPSILRIQQVVRGDSAAYFCASSPPGTGNISPLHFGNGTRLTVT.

This chain joins TRBV7-8 and TRBJ2-2; 10 bases line up with TRBD2. The V and J ends lost 6 bases and 2 bases, in that order; junction bases with no gene match: 6. The CDR3 sequence is 16 residues long. Germline V gene data show CDR1 as SGHVS and CDR2 as FQNEAQ. The CDR3 region is CASRARTSGNTGELFF. DNA of the CDR3: TGTGCCAGCAGAGCCCGGACTAGCGGAAACACCGGGGAGCTGTTTTTT.

The V call is TRBV7-9, the J call TRBJ1-2; 7 bases map to TRBD1. Germline V gives CDR1 SEHNR, CDR2 FQNEAQ (reference sequence). V trimming: 5 bases; J trimming: 3 bases; junction bases outside the gene matches: 3. The CDR3 runs to 13 residues. The CDR3 is CASSPGTDYGYTF. CDR3 DNA sequence: TGTGCCAGCAGCCCCGGGACAGACTATGGCTACACCTTC.

The chain has TRBV28 and TRBJ2-1; perhaps TRBD2 as D (7 bases). The ends were cut back, 3 bases at V and 0 bases at J, with 12 bases in the middle. This CDR3 spans 16 amino acids. Germline assignment: CDR1 MDHEN and CDR2 SYDVKM. The CDR3 sequence is CASSLRGRASYNEQFF. In DNA form, the CDR3 reads TGTGCCAGCAGTTTGAGGGGGAGGGCCTCCTACAATGAGCAGTTCTTC.

The gene calls are TRBV9 and TRBJ2-4; TRBD2 agrees at 10 bases. Germline CDR1 reads SGDLS; CDR2 reads YYNGEE. V lost 3 bases to trimming and J lost 0 bases; unmatched junction nucleotides: 9. CDR3 size: 18 residues. CDR3 coding DNA: TGTGCCAGCAGCGATCCTAGCGGGGGCCCCCTAGCCAAAAACATTCAGTACTTC. Amino acids: CASSDPSGGPLAKNIQYF. Full variable domain (remainder filled in from reference TRBV9 and TRBJ2-4): DSGVTQTPKHLITATGQRVTLRCSPRSGDLSVYWYQQSLDQGLQFLIQYYNGEERAKGNILERFSAQQFPDLHSELNLSSLELGDSALYFCASSDPSGGPLAKNIQYFGAGTRLSVL.

A few counts support this clone. The chain is built from TRBV29-1 and TRBJ1-1, with D maybe TRBD1 (5 bases). CDR3 size: 11 residues. Germline V lookup: CDR1 SQVTM, CDR2 ANQGSEA. V lost 7 bases and J 1 base, leaving 7 bases between the germline ends. The CDR3 nucleotides read TGCAGCGCCAGGGAGAACACTGAAGCTTTCTTT. Protein product: CSARENTEAFF.